The entry that follows covers one T cell receptor beta chain sequence. Between the trimmed V and J ends, which lost 4 bases and 0 bases, there was a span of 12 bases. Germline CDR1 and CDR2: KGHSH and LQKENI. This CDR3 spans 15 amino acids. Only in-frame clones appear in the TCRdb table, and some are missing; sequencing was by immunoSEQ multiplex PCR. The sample lists about 1,900,000 clones, less than 95% occurring once. Selected positively for CCR7 and CD45RO-negative, naive CD8 cells excluded terminally differentiated effector memory CD45RA+ cells. The source of the sample is a study of shared clonotypes between healthy human individuals.

The chain recombines TRBV18 with TRBJ1-2; D uncertain. This clonotype originated in a man in his late teens or twenties in good health. Sequencing input: naive CD8+ T cells sorted from blood. The CDR3 loop reads CASSRAAAPNYGYTF. The CDR3 DNA follows: TGTGCCAGCTCACGGGCGGCAGCTCCTAACTATGGCTACACCTTC.